The entry that follows covers one T cell receptor (beta chain) sequence. This sample is part of a study of shared clonotypes between healthy human individuals. In the study overall: Each donor contributed plates that comprised three CD4 naive, three CD4 memory, two CD8 naive and one CD8 memory.

Some clones are missing from TCRdb's copy, which holds only in-frame ones; the method was immunoSEQ multiplex PCR. The data contain about 2 million clones, around 95% of them singletons. Splitting the CD4+ cells yielded a CD45RA+ naive subset and a CD45RA-negative memory subset. The CDR3 is 15 amino acids. The V gene lost 2 bases and the J gene lost 2 bases, with 13 bases spanning the gap. Germline CDR1 is ENHRY and CDR2 is SYGVKD. This receptor was identified in a man younger than 35 in good health. The chain employs TRBV10-3 and TRBJ2-7, with D perhaps TRBD1 (5 bases). The material sequenced was naive CD4+ T cells sorted from blood. Indicated subset: CD45RA+ positively selected. The CDR3 sequence is CAISEMSQGPYEQYF. CDR3 in DNA: TGTGCCATCAGTGAGATGAGTCAGGGCCCCTACGAGCAGTACTTC.